Reported below is one T cell receptor beta chain. V lost 1 base, J lost 4 bases, and 5 bases lay in between. The CDR3 sequence is 13 residues long. Germline CDR1 reads SNHLY; CDR2 reads FYNNEI. Here immunoSEQ multiplex PCR was the method, and the copy in TCRdb shows in-frame clones only, minus some. The sample yields around 39,000 clones, roughly 85% seen once. The sample belongs to a study of T cell changes during pregnancy in multiple sclerosis. This chain connects TRBV2 to TRBJ2-1; no clear D gene. The material sequenced was CD4+ T cells from peripheral blood mononuclear cells, taken before pregnancy. This receptor was identified in a female donor with multiple sclerosis, enrolled in a pregnancy study. CDR3 sequence (DNA): TGTGCCAGCAGTGAAGGAGGATACAATGAGCAGTTCTTC. Residues: CASSEGGYNEQFF. Together with reference TRBV2 and TRBJ2-1, the CDR3 gives the full variable domain: EPEVTQTPSHQVTQMGQEVILRCVPISNHLYFYWYRQILGQKVEFLVSFYNNEISEKSEIFDDQFSVERPDGSNFTLKIRSTKLEDSAMYFCASSEGGYNEQFFGPGTRLTVL.